The 9 T cell receptor beta chains below all came from one sample that was sequenced in a study of Graves' ophthalmopathy and Graves' hyperthyroidism. The TCR beta CDR3 regions underwent amplification from RNA transcripts. The workflow started with a first-round RT-PCR run with HTBI primers and then moved on to a second-round multiplex PCR. TCRdb independently ran MiXCR on the multiplex PCR reads; one entry per CDR3 protein. The table shows about 370,000 distinct CDR3 sequences, with approximately 17% occurring only once. Sequenced material: peripheral blood. The receptors here all came from an adult woman with stable Graves' hyperthyroidism.

This rearrangement joins TRBV7-3 to TRBJ2-3, with D uncertain. Looked up from germline, CDR1 is SGHTA and CDR2 is FQGTGA. This CDR3 is 13 amino acids long. Trimming stripped 5 bases from V and 5 bases from J, with 11 bases between. DNA for the CDR3: TGTGCCAGCAGCCTCACCGTTCGAGATACGCAGTATTTT. It codes for CASSLTVRDTQYF. The whole variable domain, remainder taken from reference TRBV7-3 and TRBJ2-3, is GAGVSQTPSNKVTEKGKYVELRCDPISGHTALYWYRQSLGQGPEFLIYFQGTGAADDSGLPNDRFFAVRPEGSVSTLKIQRTERGDSAVYLCASSLTVRDTQYFGPGTRLTVL.

This chain joins TRBV14 and TRBJ1-1; no clear D gene. Germline V gives CDR1 SGHDN, CDR2 FVKESK. The CDR3 contains 12 residues. V dropped 6 bases and J dropped 4 bases, with 9 bases sitting between them. This chain's CDR3 is CASRTLGTEAFF. The CDR3 DNA is TGTGCCAGCAGAACTCTAGGCACTGAAGCTTTCTTT.

This clonotype was observed at least ten times. V is TRBV7-9 and J is TRBJ1-2; tentative D call: TRBD1 (6 bases). Germline values: CDR1 SEHNR, CDR2 FQNEAQ (reference sequence). The CDR3 covers 14 residues. V was pared by 4 bases and J by 4 bases, with 13 bases between. CDR3 coding DNA: TGTGCCAGCAGCTCTTCAGGGGCCTCCTATGGCTACACCTTC. As protein: CASSSSGASYGYTF.

The chain recombines TRBV6-1 with TRBJ2-7, with no clear D. Trimming pared 3 bases from V and 4 bases from J, leaving 7 bases between. This CDR3 is built from 12 residues. Germline assignment: CDR1 MNHNS and CDR2 SASEGT. CDR3 amino acids: CASSDLIYEQYF. In DNA form, the CDR3 reads TGTGCCAGCAGTGATTTGATTTACGAGCAGTACTTC.

The table lists this clonotype with many counts. The chain combines TRBV12-3 or TRBV12-4 with TRBJ2-5; 11 nucleotides line up with TRBD2. The CDR3 has 15 amino acids. The junction had 5 bases not matched to a gene; V was cut back by 6 bases and J by 2 bases. The DNA for the CDR3 is TGTGCCAGCAGCCCCGGGACTAGCGGACAAGAGACCCAGTACTTC. This gives the protein CASSPGTSGQETQYF.

Concerning this clonotype: A much more abundant neighbour one base away suggests this may be a read error. This chain links TRBV20-1 with TRBJ1-1, with D possibly being TRBD1 (5 bases). CDR1 DFQATT and CDR2 SNEGSKA come from the germline V gene (reference sequence). This CDR3 region has 17 residues. With 0 bases removed from V and 6 bases from J, the gap between germline ends came to 23 bases. DNA of the CDR3: TGCAGTGCTAGAGAAGGCGGGGCTACGGAGAGGTTCGCTGAAGCTTTCTTT. Amino acid sequence: CSAREGGATERFAEAFF.

This chain links TRBV27 with TRBJ1-1; D may be TRBD1 (6 bases). The CDR3 consists of 14 residues. Trimming took off 7 bases at V and 1 base at J, with 13 bases between the two ends. The germline CDR1 and CDR2 sequences are MNHEY and SMNVEV (reference sequence). The CDR3 sequence is CASMGAATNTEAFF. In DNA, the CDR3 is TGTGCCAGCATGGGGGCCGCGACGAACACTGAAGCTTTCTTT.

There are many counts of this clonotype. The V call is TRBV28, the J call TRBJ1-1; D is perhaps TRBD1 (6 bases). The CDR3 runs 12 residues. V lost 4 bases and J lost 9, with 12 bases in between. Germline V lookup: CDR1 MDHEN, CDR2 SYDVKM. The CDR3 sequence: CASSWGAFQAFF. For the CDR3, the DNA is TGTGCCAGCAGTTGGGGGGCGTTTCAAGCTTTCTTT.

This clonotype was found many times. The V gene is TRBV28, the J gene TRBJ2-4; 7 bases fit TRBD2. Germline lookup yields CDR1 MDHEN and CDR2 SYDVKM. The V gene end was trimmed by 6 bases and the J gene end by 13 bases; junction bases not matched to a gene: 15. This CDR3 has 14 residues. CDR3 amino acids: CASSQTGTTSLQYF. The CDR3 region has the DNA TGTGCCAGCAGCCAAACCGGGACTACTTCCCTCCAGTACTTC.